The present T cell receptor beta chain was sequenced within a study of T cells after yellow fever vaccination. Overall study results and limits: On re-exposure, the response was weaker but peaked faster, at day 5 versus 15.

Universal primer sites and UMIs were introduced during 5'RACE template-switching synthesis of TCR cDNA. TCRdb passed the 5' RACE reads through MiXCR, listing each CDR3 protein once. This sample has about 26,000 distinct CDR3 sequences, with under 5.5% found just once. This clonotype has at least ten counts. With 3 bases removed from V and 0 bases from J, the gap between germline ends came to 8 bases. In germline, CDR1 is LNHDA, CDR2 SQIVND (reference sequence). The CDR3 is 14 amino acids. This TCR derives from a man between 18 and 35 years old who received the YFV17D yellow fever vaccine. The source material was PBMCs, either bulk or a sorted T-cell subset (CD4+, CD8+, memory, or dextramer-sorted; not recorded which), sampled on the day of the yellow fever booster vaccination. The V call is TRBV19, the J call TRBJ2-5; D call uncertain. The CDR3 protein is CASSMVVNQETQYF. In nucleotides, the CDR3 is TGTGCCAGTAGTATGGTAGTGAACCAAGAGACCCAGTACTTC.